This TCR beta chain was captured by sequencing in a study of shared clonotypes between healthy human individuals. Note on this clone: The sample contains more than one DNA sequence encoding this CDR3.

V was clipped by 1 base and J by 0 bases, with 6 bases between them. The CDR3 contains 15 residues. CDR1 is SGHAT, CDR2 FQNNGV, per germline. CD45RA+ naive and CD45RA-negative memory subsets were separated from CD4+ cells. For each subset, genomic DNA was distributed in equal portions over several immunoSEQ plates. Measured with immunoSEQ multiplex PCR; TCRdb has only the in-frame clones, and not every one. This sample yields approximately 2.4 million clones, of which nearly 97% are seen a single time; 0.1% to 0.15% belongs to the top ten. The specimen sequenced was naive CD4+ T cells sorted from blood. Subset of the sample: CD45RA+ positively selected. The TCR comes from a man between 18 and 29 years old in good health. The rearrangement joins TRBV11-2 to TRBJ2-2; D not resolved. In DNA form, the CDR3 reads TGTGCCAGCAGCTTAGGTGTGACGAACACCGGGGAGCTGTTTTTT. As protein: CASSLGVTNTGELFF.